This TCR beta chain was retrieved from a study of shared clonotypes between healthy human individuals. Overall study results and limits: What naive subsets generally showed was a larger estimated richness than memory subsets showed. The represented genetic and exposure-history diversity was limited by the small number of donors.

CD45RO-negative CD8 cells positively selected for CCR7 made up the naive population, which excluded terminally differentiated effector memory CD45RA+ cells. V lost 7 bases and J lost 8; bases outside the gene matches: 11. The CDR3 extends over 14 amino acids. Germline V lookup: CDR1 SGHDT, CDR2 YYEEEE. Remarks on this clone: Its antigen is still unknown.

Assay execution took place at the deep level. Approximately 30,000 T cell genomes (about 0.2 ug DNA) went into each sorted-subset replicate. Assay used: immunoSEQ multiplex PCR; TCRdb lists only in-frame clones, some missing. Of more than 2 million clones listed, approximately 94% were seen once; the top ten hold around 1.1%. Input material: naive CD8+ T cells sorted from blood. The gene calls are TRBV5-6 and TRBJ1-4; TRBD1 agrees at 7 bases. The clonotype was recovered from a young man in good health. CDR3 in DNA: TGTGCCAGCCGCCGGCAGGGGGTTGGAGAAAAACTGTTTTTT. Its protein product is CASRRQGVGEKLFF.